This T cell receptor beta chain was identified in a study of human T cells and chemical hapten exposure. Background on the study: Per-sample TCR yields varied mainly from small pooled library volume differences.

The CDR3 runs to 16 residues. The germline V gene encodes CDR1 MDHEN and CDR2 SYDVKM. V lost 1 base, J lost 6 bases, and 9 bases stayed unmatched. Within the library, unique molecular identifiers were attached to each individual cDNA molecule. In the study's own analysis: TCR counts had a median of about 100,000 per sample and spanned about 23,224 to 750,000. TCRdb reanalysed the RACE reads using MiXCR and keeps one entry per CDR3 protein. TCRdb, rather than the study authors, made the V and J calls. The repertoire holds 40,000 to 45,000 distinct CDR3 sequences, with 3.7% as singletons. This clonotype was counted ten times or more. Time point specified: healthy volunteer bleed at 6 weeks. Unfractionated whole blood yielded the extracted total RNA.

The chain combines TRBV28 with TRBJ2-3, with 8 bases identical to TRBD1. The source of this sequence is a human donor in good health. Some clones in this sample may be carry-over from other donors' samples. The sequencing sample was made of whole blood. DNA for the CDR3: TGTGCCAGCAGTTTATCCCAGGGGGCAAGTTGGGATACGCAGTATTTT. This gives the protein CASSLSQGASWDTQYF. The variable domain in full, completed from reference TRBV28 and TRBJ2-3, reads DVKVTQSSRYLVKRTGEKVFLECVQDMDHENMFWYRQDPGLGLRLIYFSYDVKMKEKGDIPEGYSVSREKKERFSLILESASTNQTSMYLCASSLSQGASWDTQYFGPGTRLTVL.